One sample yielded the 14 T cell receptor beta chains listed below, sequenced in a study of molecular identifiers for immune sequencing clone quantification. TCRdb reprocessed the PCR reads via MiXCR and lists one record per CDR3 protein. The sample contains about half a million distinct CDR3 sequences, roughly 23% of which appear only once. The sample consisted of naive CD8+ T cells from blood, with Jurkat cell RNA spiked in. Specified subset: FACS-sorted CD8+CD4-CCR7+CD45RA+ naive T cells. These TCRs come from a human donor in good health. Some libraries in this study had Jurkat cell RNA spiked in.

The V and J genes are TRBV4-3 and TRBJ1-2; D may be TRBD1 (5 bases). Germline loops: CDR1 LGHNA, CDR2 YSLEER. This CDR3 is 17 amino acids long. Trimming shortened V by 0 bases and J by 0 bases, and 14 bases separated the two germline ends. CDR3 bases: TGCGCCAGCAGCCAAGATGGGGCGGGCCAAGCTAACTATGGCTACACCTTC. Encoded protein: CASSQDGAGQANYGYTF.

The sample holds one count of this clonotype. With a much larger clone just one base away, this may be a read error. This chain's CDR3 is CANSLGTLNTGELFF. The DNA for the CDR3 is TGTGCTAACAGCTTAGGGACACTGAACACCGGGGAGCTGTTTTTT. The chain combines TRBV7-7 with TRBJ2-2; the D gene is possibly TRBD1 (6 bases). CDR1 is SSHAT, CDR2 FNYEAQ, per germline (reference sequence). This CDR3 is 15 amino acids long. The variable domain in full, with the rest retrieved from reference TRBV7-7 and TRBJ2-2, is GAGVSQSPRYKVTKRGQDVTLRCDPISSHATLYWYQQALGQGPEFLTYFNYEAQPDKSGLPSDRFSAERPEGSISTLTIQRTEQRDSAMYRCANSLGTLNTGELFFGEGSRLTVL.

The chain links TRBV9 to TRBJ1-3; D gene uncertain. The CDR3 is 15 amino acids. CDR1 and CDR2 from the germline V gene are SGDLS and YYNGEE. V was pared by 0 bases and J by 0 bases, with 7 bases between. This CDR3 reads CASSVADRSGNTIYF. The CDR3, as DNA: TGTGCCAGCAGCGTAGCAGATCGCTCTGGAAACACCATATATTTT.

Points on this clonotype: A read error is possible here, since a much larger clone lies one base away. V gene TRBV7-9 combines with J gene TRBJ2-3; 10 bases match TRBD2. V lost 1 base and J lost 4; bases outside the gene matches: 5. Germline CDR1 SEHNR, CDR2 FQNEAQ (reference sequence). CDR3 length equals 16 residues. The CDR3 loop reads CASSLGTSGFADTQYF. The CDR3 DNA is TGTGCCAGCAGCTTAGGGACTAGCGGTTTCGCAGATACGCAGTATTTT.

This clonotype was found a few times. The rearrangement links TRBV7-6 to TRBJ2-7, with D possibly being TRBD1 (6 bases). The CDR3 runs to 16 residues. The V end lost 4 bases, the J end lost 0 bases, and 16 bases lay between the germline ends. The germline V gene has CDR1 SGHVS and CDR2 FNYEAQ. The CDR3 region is CASSSYREGSSYEQYF. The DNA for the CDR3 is TGTGCCAGCAGCTCCTACAGGGAAGGGAGCTCCTACGAGCAGTACTTC.

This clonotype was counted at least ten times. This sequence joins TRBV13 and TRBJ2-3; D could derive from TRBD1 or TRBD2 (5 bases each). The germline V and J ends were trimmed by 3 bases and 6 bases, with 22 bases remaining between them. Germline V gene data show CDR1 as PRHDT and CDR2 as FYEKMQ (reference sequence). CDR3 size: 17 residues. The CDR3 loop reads CASSFFSGTSSSDTQYF. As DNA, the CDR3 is TGTGCCAGCAGCTTCTTTTCCGGGACCTCCAGTTCCGATACGCAGTATTTT.

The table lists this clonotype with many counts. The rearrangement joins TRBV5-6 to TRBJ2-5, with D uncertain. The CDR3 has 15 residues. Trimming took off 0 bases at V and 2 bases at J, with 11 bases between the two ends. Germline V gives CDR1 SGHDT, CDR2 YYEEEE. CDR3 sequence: CASSLGAGFQETQYF. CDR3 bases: TGTGCCAGCAGCTTGGGGGCTGGATTTCAAGAGACCCAGTACTTC.

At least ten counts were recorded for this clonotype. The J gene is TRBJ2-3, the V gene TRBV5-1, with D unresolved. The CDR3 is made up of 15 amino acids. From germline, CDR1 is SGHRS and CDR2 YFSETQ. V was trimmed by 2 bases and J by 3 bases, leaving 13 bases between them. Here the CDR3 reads CASSFGSVVTDTQYF. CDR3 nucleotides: TGCGCCAGCAGCTTCGGGTCAGTCGTAACAGATACGCAGTATTTT.

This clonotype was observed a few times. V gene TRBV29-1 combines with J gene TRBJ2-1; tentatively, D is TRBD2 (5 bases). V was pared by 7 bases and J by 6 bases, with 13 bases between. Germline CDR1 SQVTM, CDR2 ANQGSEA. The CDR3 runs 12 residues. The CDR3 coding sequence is TGCAGCGCCGAGGGAACCGCCAATGAGCAGTTCTTC. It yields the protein CSAEGTANEQFF.

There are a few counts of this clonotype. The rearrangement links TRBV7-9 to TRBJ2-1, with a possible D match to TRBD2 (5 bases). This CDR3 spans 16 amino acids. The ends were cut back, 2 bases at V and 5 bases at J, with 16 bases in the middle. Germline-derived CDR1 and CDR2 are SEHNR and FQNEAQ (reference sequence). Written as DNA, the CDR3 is TGTGCCAGCAGCTTATCGGGCCTGAGGGCCCACAATGAGCAGTTCTTC. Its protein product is CASSLSGLRAHNEQFF.

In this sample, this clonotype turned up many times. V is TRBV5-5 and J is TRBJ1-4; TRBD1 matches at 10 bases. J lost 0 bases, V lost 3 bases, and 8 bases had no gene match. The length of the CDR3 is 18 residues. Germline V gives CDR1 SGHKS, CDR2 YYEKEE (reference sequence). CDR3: CASSYRDRGGATNEKLFF. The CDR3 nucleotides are TGTGCCAGCAGCTACCGGGACAGGGGAGGTGCAACTAATGAAAAACTGTTTTTT.

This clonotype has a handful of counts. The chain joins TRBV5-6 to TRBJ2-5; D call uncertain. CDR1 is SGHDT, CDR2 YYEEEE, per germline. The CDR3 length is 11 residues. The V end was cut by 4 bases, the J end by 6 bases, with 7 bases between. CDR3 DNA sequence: TGTGCCAGCAGCCGCCTTCAGACCCAGTACTTC. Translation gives CASSRLQTQYF.

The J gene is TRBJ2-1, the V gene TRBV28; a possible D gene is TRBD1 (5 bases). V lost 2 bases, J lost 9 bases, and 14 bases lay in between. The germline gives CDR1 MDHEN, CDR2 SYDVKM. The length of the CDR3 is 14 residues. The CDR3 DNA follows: TGTGCCAGCAGTTTAAGCCCCCAGGGTCCTGAGCAGTTCTTC. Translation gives CASSLSPQGPEQFF.

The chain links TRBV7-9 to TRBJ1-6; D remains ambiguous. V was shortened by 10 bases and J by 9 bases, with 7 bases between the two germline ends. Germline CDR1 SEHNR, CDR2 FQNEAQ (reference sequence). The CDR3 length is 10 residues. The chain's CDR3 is CATTSSPLHF. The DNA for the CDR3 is TGTGCCACCACTTCTTCACCCCTCCACTTT. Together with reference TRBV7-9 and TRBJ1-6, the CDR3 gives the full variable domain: DTGVSQNPRHKITKRGQNVTFRCDPISEHNRLYWYRQTLGQGPEFLTYFQNEAQLEKSRLLSDRFSAERPKGSFSTLEIQRTEQGDSAMYLCATTSSPLHFGNGTRLTVT.